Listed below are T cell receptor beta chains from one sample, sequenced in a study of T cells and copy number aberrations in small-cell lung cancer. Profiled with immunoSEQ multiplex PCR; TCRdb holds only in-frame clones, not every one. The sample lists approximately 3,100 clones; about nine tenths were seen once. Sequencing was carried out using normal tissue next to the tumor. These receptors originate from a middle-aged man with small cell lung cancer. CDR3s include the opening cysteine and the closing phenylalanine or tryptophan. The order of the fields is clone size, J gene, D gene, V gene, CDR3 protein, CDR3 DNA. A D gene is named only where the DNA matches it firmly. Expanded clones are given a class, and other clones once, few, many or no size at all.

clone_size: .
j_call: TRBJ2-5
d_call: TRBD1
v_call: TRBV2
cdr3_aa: CASRDSGTDQETQYF
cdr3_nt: TGTGCCAGCAGGGACTCCGGGACAGATCAAGAGACCCAGTACTTC

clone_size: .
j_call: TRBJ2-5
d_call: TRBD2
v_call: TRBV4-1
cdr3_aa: CASSQTSRAGGETQYF
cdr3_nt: TGCGCCAGCAGCCAAACCTCTCGGGCGGGGGGAGAGACCCAGTACTTC

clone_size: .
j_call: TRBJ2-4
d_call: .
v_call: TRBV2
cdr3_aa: CASSPPSGAKNIQYF
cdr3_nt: TGTGCCAGCAGTCCGCCTTCGGGGGCCAAAAACATTCAGTACTTC

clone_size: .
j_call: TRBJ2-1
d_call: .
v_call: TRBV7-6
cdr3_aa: CASSLYVNEQFF
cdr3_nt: TGTGCCAGCAGCTTATACGTTAATGAGCAGTTCTTC

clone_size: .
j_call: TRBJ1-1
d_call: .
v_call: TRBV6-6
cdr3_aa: CASSPGWLPNTEAFF
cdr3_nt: TGTGCCAGCAGTCCGGGGTGGCTTCCCAATACTGAAGCTTTCTTT

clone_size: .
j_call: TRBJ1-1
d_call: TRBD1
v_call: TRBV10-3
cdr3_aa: CAIRGTGATGTNTEAFF
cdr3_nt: TGTGCCATCCGGGGAACCGGGGCGACAGGGACGAACACTGAAGCTTTCTTT

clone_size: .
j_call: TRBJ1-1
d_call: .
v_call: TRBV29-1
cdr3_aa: CSVLNWDGNTEAFF
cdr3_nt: TGCAGCGTGCTGAACTGGGACGGGAACACTGAAGCTTTCTTT

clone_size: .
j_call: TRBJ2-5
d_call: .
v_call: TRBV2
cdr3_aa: CASSALGRSRGETQYF
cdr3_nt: TGTGCCAGCAGCGCTTTAGGGCGGTCCCGGGGGGAGACCCAGTACTTC

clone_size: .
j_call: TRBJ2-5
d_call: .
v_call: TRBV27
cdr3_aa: CASSSRIADEETQYF
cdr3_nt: TGTGCCAGCAGTTCGAGAATAGCGGATGAAGAGACCCAGTACTTC

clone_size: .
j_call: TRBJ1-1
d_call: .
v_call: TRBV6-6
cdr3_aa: CASSYRQGEAFF
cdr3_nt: TGTGCCAGCAGTTACCGCCAGGGTGAAGCTTTCTTT

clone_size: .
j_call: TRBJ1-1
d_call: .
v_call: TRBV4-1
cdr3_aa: CASSQSTQGNTEAFF
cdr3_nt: TGCGCCAGCAGCCAATCCACCCAGGGAAACACTGAAGCTTTCTTT

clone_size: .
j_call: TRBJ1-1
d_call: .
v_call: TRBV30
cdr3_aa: CAWSGPWGTEAFF
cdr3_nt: TGTGCCTGGAGTGGCCCCTGGGGCACTGAAGCTTTCTTT

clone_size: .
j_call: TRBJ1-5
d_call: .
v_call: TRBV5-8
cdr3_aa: CASSPRRDSNQPQHF
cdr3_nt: TGTGCCAGCAGCCCGAGGCGTGATAGCAATCAGCCCCAGCATTTT

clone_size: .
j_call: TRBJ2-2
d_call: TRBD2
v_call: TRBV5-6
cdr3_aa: CASSPITGSGGAGTGELFF
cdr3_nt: TGTGCCAGCAGCCCCATAACGGGTAGCGGGGGGGCCGGCACCGGGGAGCTGTTTTTT

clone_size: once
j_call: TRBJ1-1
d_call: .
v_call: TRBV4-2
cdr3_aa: CASSQEILGAAQAFF
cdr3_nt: TGTGCCAGCAGCCAAGAAATTCTTGGGGCAGCACAAGCTTTCTTT

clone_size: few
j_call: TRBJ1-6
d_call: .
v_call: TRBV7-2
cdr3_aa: CASSLGTPPVHF
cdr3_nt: TGTGCCAGCAGCTTAGGGACCCCGCCCGTCCACTTT

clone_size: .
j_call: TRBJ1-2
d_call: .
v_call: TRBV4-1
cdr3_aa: CASSEERSGGYTF
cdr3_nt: TGCGCCAGCAGTGAGGAGAGGAGTGGGGGCTACACCTTC

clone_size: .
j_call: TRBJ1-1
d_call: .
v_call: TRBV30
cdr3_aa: CAWSVGMGTNTEASF
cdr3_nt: .

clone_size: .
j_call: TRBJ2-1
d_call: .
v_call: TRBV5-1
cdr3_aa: CASSGMTSSYNEQFF
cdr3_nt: TGCGCCAGCAGCGGGATGACCAGCTCCTACAATGAGCAGTTCTTC

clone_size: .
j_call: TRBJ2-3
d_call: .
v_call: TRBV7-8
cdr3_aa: CASSLLRQTDTQYF
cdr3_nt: TGTGCCAGCAGCTTACTACGGCAAACAGATACGCAGTATTTT

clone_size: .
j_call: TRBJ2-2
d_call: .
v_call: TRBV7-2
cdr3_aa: CASFIRHTGELFF
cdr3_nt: TGTGCCAGCTTTATCCGGCACACCGGGGAGCTGTTTTTT

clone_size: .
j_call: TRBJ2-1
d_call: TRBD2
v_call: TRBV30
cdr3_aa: CAWRRLAHEQFF
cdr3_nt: TGTGCCTGGCGAAGACTAGCCCATGAGCAGTTCTTC

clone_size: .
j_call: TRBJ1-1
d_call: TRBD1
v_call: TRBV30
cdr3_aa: CAYSGGANTEAFF
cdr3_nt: TGTGCCTATTCAGGGGGCGCGAACACTGAAGCTTTCTTT

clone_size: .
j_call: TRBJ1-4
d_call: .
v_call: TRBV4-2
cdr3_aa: CASSQGGGGEKLFF
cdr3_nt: TGTGCCAGCAGCCAGGGGGGAGGGGGTGAAAAACTGTTTTTT

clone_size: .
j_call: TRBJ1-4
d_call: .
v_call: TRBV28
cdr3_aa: CASKGGTNEKLFF
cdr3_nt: TGTGCCAGCAAAGGTGGAACTAATGAAAAACTGTTTTTT

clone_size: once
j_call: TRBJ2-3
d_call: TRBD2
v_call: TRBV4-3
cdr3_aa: CASSLREGTDTQYF
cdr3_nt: TGCGCCAGCAGCCTTCGGGAGGGCACAGATACGCAGTATTTT

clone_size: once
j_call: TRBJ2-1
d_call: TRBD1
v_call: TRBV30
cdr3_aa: CAWSPGTGRIVQFF
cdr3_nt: TGTGCCTGGAGTCCCGGGACAGGGAGAATAGTGCAGTTCTTC

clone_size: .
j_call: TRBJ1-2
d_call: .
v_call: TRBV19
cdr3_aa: CASRFNYGYTF
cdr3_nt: TGTGCCAGTCGATTCAACTATGGCTACACCTTC

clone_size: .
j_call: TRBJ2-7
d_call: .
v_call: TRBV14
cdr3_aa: CASSQSYGNEQYF
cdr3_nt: TGTGCCAGCAGCCAAAGTTACGGGAACGAGCAGTACTTC

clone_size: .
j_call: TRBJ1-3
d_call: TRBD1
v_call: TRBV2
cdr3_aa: CASGQGFVGNTIYF
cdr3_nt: TGTGCCAGCGGACAGGGGTTCGTCGGAAACACCATATATTTT

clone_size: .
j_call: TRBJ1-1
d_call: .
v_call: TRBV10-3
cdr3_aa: CAIRWDAPGGTEAFF
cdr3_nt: TGTGCCATCAGGTGGGACGCCCCCGGGGGGACGGAAGCTTTCTTT

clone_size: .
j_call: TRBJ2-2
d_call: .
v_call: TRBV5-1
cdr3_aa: CASSPFEARAGELFF
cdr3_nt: TGCGCCAGCAGCCCCTTCGAGGCACGCGCCGGGGAGCTGTTTTTT

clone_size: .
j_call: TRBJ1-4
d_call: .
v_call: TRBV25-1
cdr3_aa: CASSYRGGLPNEKLFF
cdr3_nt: TGTGCCAGCAGTTACCGGGGGGGGCTCCCTAATGAAAAACTGTTTTTT

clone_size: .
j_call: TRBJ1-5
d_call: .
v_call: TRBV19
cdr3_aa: CASTVWGGNQPQHF
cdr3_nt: TGTGCCAGTACTGTGTGGGGGGGGAATCAGCCCCAGCATTTT

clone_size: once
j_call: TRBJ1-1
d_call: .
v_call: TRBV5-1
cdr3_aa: CASSATGGNTEAFF
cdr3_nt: TGCGCCAGCAGCGCTACAGGAGGGAACACTGAAGCTTTCTTT

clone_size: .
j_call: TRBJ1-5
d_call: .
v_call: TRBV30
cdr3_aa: CAWSGAVAQPQHF
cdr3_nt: TGTGCCTGGAGTGGGGCAGTGGCTCAGCCCCAGCATTTT

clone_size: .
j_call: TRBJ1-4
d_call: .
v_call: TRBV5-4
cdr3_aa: CASSLRKGGSEKLFF
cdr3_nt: TGTGCCAGCAGCTTGCGAAAAGGGGGAAGTGAAAAACTGTTTTTT

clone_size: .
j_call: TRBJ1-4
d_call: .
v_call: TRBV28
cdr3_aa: CASSLVEPGEKLFF
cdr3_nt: TGTGCCAGCAGTTTAGTGGAGCCGGGTGAAAAACTGTTTTTT

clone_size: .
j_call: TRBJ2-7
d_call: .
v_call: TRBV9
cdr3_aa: CASSISTAVHEQYF
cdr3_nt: TGTGCCAGCAGCATTTCAACAGCCGTTCACGAGCAGTACTTC

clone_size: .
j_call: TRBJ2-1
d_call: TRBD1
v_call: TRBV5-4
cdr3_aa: CASSSRDREENEQFF
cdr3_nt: TGTGCCAGCAGCTCCCGGGACAGGGAGGAGAATGAGCAGTTCTTC

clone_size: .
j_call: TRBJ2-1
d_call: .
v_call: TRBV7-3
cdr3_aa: CASSFNPPGAGYNEQFF
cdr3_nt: TGTGCCAGCAGCTTCAACCCCCCGGGGGCAGGCTACAATGAGCAGTTCTTC

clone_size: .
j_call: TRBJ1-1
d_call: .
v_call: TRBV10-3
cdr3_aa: CASSGGANTEAFF
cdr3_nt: TGTGCCTCGAGTGGAGGGGCCAACACTGAAGCTTTCTTT

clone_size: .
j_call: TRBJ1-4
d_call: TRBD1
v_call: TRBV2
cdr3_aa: CASTTGGESEKLFF
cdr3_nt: TGTGCCAGCACCACAGGGGGCGAGAGTGAAAAACTGTTTTTT

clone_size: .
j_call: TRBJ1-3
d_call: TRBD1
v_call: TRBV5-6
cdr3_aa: CASSLWTGTDFGNTIYF
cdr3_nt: TGTGCCAGCAGCTTGTGGACAGGGACGGATTTTGGAAACACCATATATTTT

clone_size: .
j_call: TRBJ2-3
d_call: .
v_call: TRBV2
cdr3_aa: CASSEAGPALTDTQYF
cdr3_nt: TGTGCCAGCAGTGAAGCTGGGCCCGCACTCACAGATACGCAGTATTTT

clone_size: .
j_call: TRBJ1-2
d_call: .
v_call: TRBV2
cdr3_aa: CASSDPVQGYTF
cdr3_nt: TGTGCCAGCAGTGACCCAGTTCAGGGCTACACCTTC

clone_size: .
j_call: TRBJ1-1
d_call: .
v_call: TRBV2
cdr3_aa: CASSEAWTEAFF
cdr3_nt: TGTGCCAGCAGTGAAGCATGGACTGAAGCTTTCTTT

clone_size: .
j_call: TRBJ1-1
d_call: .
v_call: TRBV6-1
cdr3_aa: CASSRMNTEAFF
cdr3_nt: TGTGCCAGCAGTAGGATGAACACTGAAGCTTTCTTT

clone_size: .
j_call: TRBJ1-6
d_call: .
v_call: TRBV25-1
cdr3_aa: CASSPREVSPLHF
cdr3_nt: TGTGCCAGCAGTCCCAGGGAGGTTTCACCCCTCCACTTT

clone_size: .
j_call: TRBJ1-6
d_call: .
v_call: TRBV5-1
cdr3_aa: CASSLDGREDSPLHF
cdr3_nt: TGCGCCAGCAGCTTGGACGGGAGGGAGGATTCACCCCTCCACTTT

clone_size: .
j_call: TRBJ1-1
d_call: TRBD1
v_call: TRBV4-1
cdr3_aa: CASSTWTGGSEAFF
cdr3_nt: TGCGCCAGCAGCACCTGGACAGGGGGCTCTGAAGCTTTCTTT

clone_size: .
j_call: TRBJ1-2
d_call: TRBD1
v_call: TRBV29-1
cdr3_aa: CSVGWAGQATYGYTF
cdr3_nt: TGCAGCGTTGGGTGGGCTGGACAGGCAACCTATGGCTACACCTTC

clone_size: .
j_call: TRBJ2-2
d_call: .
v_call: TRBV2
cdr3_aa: CASSDGSGELFF
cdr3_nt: TGTGCCAGCAGTGACGGATCCGGGGAGCTGTTTTTT

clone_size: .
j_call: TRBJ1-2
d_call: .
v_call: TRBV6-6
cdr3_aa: CASTFGEEGGYTF
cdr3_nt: TGTGCCAGCACCTTTGGGGAGGAGGGCGGCTACACCTTC

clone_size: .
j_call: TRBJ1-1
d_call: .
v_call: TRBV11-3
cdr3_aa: CASSPDRIWGTEAFF
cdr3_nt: TGTGCCAGCAGCCCCGACCGAATATGGGGCACTGAAGCTTTCTTT

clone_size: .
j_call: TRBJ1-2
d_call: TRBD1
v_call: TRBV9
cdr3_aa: CASRSNPGGADGYTF
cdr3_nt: TGTGCCAGCAGATCAAATCCAGGGGGCGCGGATGGCTACACCTTC

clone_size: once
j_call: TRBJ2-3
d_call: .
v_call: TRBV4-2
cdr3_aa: CASSQVFGTDTQYF
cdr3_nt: TGTGCCAGCAGCCAAGTCTTCGGGACAGATACGCAGTATTTT